This entry lists 30 T cell receptor beta chains sequenced from one sample in a study of shared clonotypes between healthy human individuals. The method was immunoSEQ multiplex PCR; TCRdb's version includes in-frame clones alone and lacks a portion of them. There are over a million clones in the sample; approximately 80% occur only once, and 0.4% to 0.55% lies in the top ten. Source material: memory CD4+ T cells from PBMCs. Subset denoted: CD45RA-negative fraction. Source of these receptors: a man aged 18 to 35 in good health. Some clones in this sample may be carry-over from other donors' samples.

The V gene is TRBV7-2, the J gene TRBJ2-7, with TRBD1 as a possible D gene (6 bases). The ends were cut back, 5 bases at V and 6 bases at J, with 14 bases in the middle. The CDR3 runs 13 residues. Looked up from germline, CDR1 is SGHTA and CDR2 is FQGNSA. The CDR3 here is CASSPGHEREQYF. CDR3 nucleotides: TGTGCCAGCAGCCCGGGACACGAGCGCGAGCAGTACTTC.

The V call is TRBV7-2, the J call TRBJ1-5, with no clear D. Trimming shortened V by 2 bases and J by 3 bases, and 11 bases separated the two germline ends. This CDR3 contains 15 residues. Germline values: CDR1 SGHTA, CDR2 FQGNSA. The CDR3 DNA is TGTGCCAGCAGCTTATTGTGGGCCAACAATCAGCCCCAGCATTTT. Its translation: CASSLLWANNQPQHF.

The table lists this clone with a few counts. The chain links TRBV18 to TRBJ1-5, with D perhaps matching TRBD1 (5 bases). This CDR3 contains 13 residues. CDR1 is KGHSH and CDR2 is LQKENI in the germline V gene. The ends were cut back, 0 bases at V and 8 bases at J, with 8 bases in the middle. CDR3 sequence (DNA): TGTGCCAGCTCACCACCGGGAGGGGAGCCCCAGCATTTT. Protein: CASSPPGGEPQHF.

This clone was recorded many times. V usage is TRBV28 and J usage is TRBJ1-6, with 11 bases fitting TRBD1. Germline CDR1 reads MDHEN; CDR2 reads SYDVKM. The length of the CDR3 is 14 residues. Trimming cost V 5 bases and J 8 bases; bases outside gene matches: 2. CDR3 in DNA: TGTGCCAGCAGTAGGACAGGGGGCCATTCACCCCTCCACTTT. It encodes CASSRTGGHSPLHF.

The CDR3 DNA is TGCGCCAGCAGCTTGGTAGGGGCTAGCGAGACCCAGTACTTC. Its protein is CASSLVGASETQYF. This chain connects TRBV5-1 to TRBJ2-5; either TRBD1 or TRBD2 may supply D (5 bases each). Germline V gene sequence: CDR1 SGHRS, CDR2 YFSETQ. V was trimmed by 0 bases and J by 5 bases, leaving 11 bases between them. This CDR3 is built from 14 residues. The whole variable domain, filled in from reference TRBV5-1 and TRBJ2-5, reads KAGVTQTPRYLIKTRGQQVTLSCSPISGHRSVSWYQQTPGQGLQFLFEYFSETQRNKGNFPGRFSGRQFSNSRSEMNVSTLELGDSALYLCASSLVGASETQYFGPGTRLLVL.

Details on this clone: A much larger clone sits a single nucleotide away, making a read error possible. V gene TRBV7-8 combines with J gene TRBJ2-7; tentatively, D is TRBD1 or TRBD2 (5 bases each). Germline values: CDR1 SGHVS, CDR2 FQNEAQ. This CDR3 comprises 14 residues. Trimming left V 1 base short and J 2 bases short, with 9 bases between. CDR3 amino acids: CASSLERGTYEQYF. In DNA, the CDR3 is TGTGCCAGCAGCTTAGAGAGGGGAACCTACGAGCAGTACTTC.

The genes are TRBV19 and TRBJ2-7; D may be TRBD1 or TRBD2 (7 bases each). The germline V gene has CDR1 LNHDA and CDR2 SQIVND (reference sequence). This CDR3 spans 16 amino acids. V was cut by 4 bases and J by 5 bases, with 21 bases left in between. In nucleotides, the CDR3 is TGTGCCAGTAGTAAGCCGGGGGAGGGGGCCTTCGACGAGCAGTACTTC. Residues: CASSKPGEGAFDEQYF.

This clone showed up just a few times. V gene TRBV5-8 combines with J gene TRBJ1-2; D unresolved. This CDR3 is 16 amino acids long. Germline-derived CDR1 and CDR2 are SGHTS and YDEGEE. The V end was cut by 0 bases, the J end by 7 bases, with 19 bases between. The CDR3 DNA follows: TGTGCCAGCAGCTTGGGGTCGAAGGGTCGAGGTATTGGCTACACCTTC. It translates to CASSLGSKGRGIGYTF.

The sample holds one count of this clone. The rearrangement joins TRBV15 to TRBJ2-1; the D gene could be TRBD1 or TRBD2 (6 bases each). V was cut by 0 bases and J by 8 bases, with 14 bases left in between. This CDR3 is built from 15 residues. CDR1 and CDR2 from the germline V gene are LNHNV and YYDKDF (reference sequence). CDR3 protein: CATSREGRGLDEQFF. The CDR3 bases are TGTGCCACCAGCAGAGAGGGCCGGGGGCTGGATGAGCAGTTCTTC.

V is TRBV18 and J is TRBJ2-2, with D perhaps TRBD1 (5 bases). Germline V CDR1 and CDR2: KGHSH, LQKENI. V was shortened by 3 bases and J by 5 bases, with 16 bases between the two germline ends. This CDR3 contains 16 residues. The CDR3 nucleotides are TGTGCCAGCTCACCGTTACAGGCCTGGGGTACCGGGGAGCTGTTTTTT. It translates to CASSPLQAWGTGELFF.

As regards this clone: The sample carries other DNA sequences with the same CDR3. The genes are TRBV7-2 and TRBJ1-2; TRBD1 might be the D (6 bases). There are 13 residues in the CDR3. Trimming removed 3 bases from V and 1 base from J, with 6 bases in between. In germline, CDR1 is SGHTA, CDR2 FQGNSA. The CDR3 DNA reads as TGTGCCAGCAGCTTGGACAGTAACTATGGCTACACCTTC. It is translated as CASSLDSNYGYTF.

The V gene is TRBV7-9, the J gene TRBJ1-1, with D uncertain. Germline CDR1 and CDR2: SEHNR and FQNEAQ (reference sequence). V gave up 2 bases and J gave up 9 bases, with 13 bases separating them. The CDR3 sequence is 13 residues long. The CDR3 spells CASSLRTDRKAFF. DNA of the CDR3: TGTGCCAGCAGCTTACGGACGGATAGAAAAGCTTTCTTT.

The chain's CDR3 is CASSLPGRGRGETQYF. CDR3 sequence (DNA): TGCGCCAGCAGCTTGCCAGGCAGGGGGCGCGGGGAGACCCAGTACTTC. The chain has TRBV5-1 and TRBJ2-5; TRBD1 aligns across 8 bases. Trimming at V came to 1 base and at J to 5 bases, leaving 10 bases not matched to a gene. CDR1 SGHRS and CDR2 YFSETQ come from the germline V gene. This CDR3 is 16 amino acids long.

The rearrangement uses TRBV18 and TRBJ1-2; D gene uncertain. The CDR3 is made up of 14 amino acids. CDR1 and CDR2 from the germline V gene are KGHSH and LQKENI. Trimming stripped 2 bases from V and 4 bases from J, with 11 bases between. DNA of the CDR3: TGTGCCAGCTCACCAAAGGAGGCTATCTATGGCTACACCTTC. Its protein is CASSPKEAIYGYTF.

J is TRBJ2-4 and V is TRBV15; possible D gene TRBD2, 5 bases. Between the trimmed V and J ends, which lost 0 bases and 1 base, there was a span of 16 bases. The CDR3 spans 18 residues. Germline CDR1 and CDR2: LNHNV and YYDKDF (reference sequence). CDR3 in DNA: TGTGCCACCAGCAGAGAGAGTCCCCTAGCTTCCGCCAAAAACATTCAGTACTTC. Encoded protein: CATSRESPLASAKNIQYF.

The chain combines TRBV29-1 with TRBJ2-1; D remains ambiguous. From germline, CDR1 is SQVTM and CDR2 ANQGSEA. The CDR3 consists of 13 residues. Between the trimmed V and J ends, which lost 4 bases and 9 bases, there was a span of 16 bases. This chain's CDR3 is CSVGALSGGEQFF. CDR3 DNA: TGCAGCGTTGGTGCCCTTTCAGGCGGTGAGCAGTTCTTC.

V usage is TRBV5-1 and J usage is TRBJ2-2; the D gene is possibly TRBD2 (6 bases). The CDR3 totals 15 residues. Trimming removed 8 bases from V and 6 bases from J, with 20 bases in between. Looked up from germline, CDR1 is SGHRS and CDR2 is YFSETQ. CDR3 DNA: TGCGCCAGTAGGGCCCGACTAGTCGGAGCCGGGGAGCTGTTTTTT. Its protein is CASRARLVGAGELFF.

This chain joins TRBV5-4 and TRBJ1-1; 8 bases are shared with TRBD1. The J segment lost 1 base and the V segment lost 5 bases, leaving 7 bases of the junction unmatched. CDR3 length equals 15 residues. Germline V gene data show CDR1 as SGHNT and CDR2 as YYREEE (reference sequence). The DNA for the CDR3 is TGTGCCAGCAGTCTGACAGGGGCGGGGAACACTGAAGCTTTCTTT. It specifies CASSLTGAGNTEAFF.

This chain connects TRBV7-9 to TRBJ2-1; D may correspond to TRBD1 or TRBD2 (6 bases each). Germline CDR1 reads SEHNR; CDR2 reads FQNEAQ (reference sequence). The CDR3 runs 15 residues. V lost 4 bases and J lost 12, with 22 bases in between. This chain's CDR3 is CASSSRDPSKGGQFF. CDR3 nucleotide sequence: TGTGCCAGCAGCTCCCGGGACCCGAGTAAGGGGGGGCAGTTCTTC.

The chain couples TRBV5-4 to TRBJ2-7; D is unresolved. The CDR3 spans 14 residues. The V end was cut by 2 bases, the J end by 5 bases, with 14 bases between. Germline assignment: CDR1 SGHNT and CDR2 YYREEE (reference sequence). CDR3 DNA: TGTGCCAGCAGCTTCCTATCCGGGTCCAACGAGCAGTACTTC. Its protein is CASSFLSGSNEQYF.

V is TRBV28 and J is TRBJ1-2; 10 bases are a match to TRBD1. V trimming: 7 bases; J trimming: 2 bases; junction bases outside the gene matches: 4. This CDR3 contains 14 residues. Germline lookup yields CDR1 MDHEN and CDR2 SYDVKM. The CDR3 DNA follows: TGTGCCAGCAAACCGGGACAGGGGAACTATGGCTACACCTTC. Translated, it gives CASKPGQGNYGYTF.

The gene calls are TRBV5-1 and TRBJ2-5; 7 bases line up with TRBD2. The J segment lost 5 bases and the V segment lost 0 bases, leaving 10 bases of the junction unmatched. CDR3 size: 16 residues. Germline V gives CDR1 SGHRS, CDR2 YFSETQ. The CDR3 region has the DNA TGCGCCAGCAGCTTGGAACCTATTGGACTAGAGGAGACCCAGTACTTC. Translated, it gives CASSLEPIGLEETQYF.

The genes are TRBV9 and TRBJ2-3, with TRBD2 as a possible D gene (5 bases). The CDR3 covers 14 residues. V lost 1 base and J lost 2, with 8 bases in between. CDR1 SGDLS and CDR2 YYNGEE come from the germline V gene. The CDR3 DNA reads as TGTGCCAGCAGCGTAAGCGGTATCACAGATACGCAGTATTTT. Translation: CASSVSGITDTQYF.

This clone was seen a few times. The gene calls are TRBV2 and TRBJ2-3, with D uncertain. This CDR3 region has 12 residues. From germline, CDR1 is SNHLY and CDR2 FYNNEI. Trimming removed 6 bases at V and 4 bases at J, with 8 bases between. Written as DNA, the CDR3 is TGTGCCAGCAGAGCGCAGGCAGATACGCAGTATTTT. Residues: CASRAQADTQYF.

This clone was counted a few times. V and J are TRBV9 and TRBJ2-1; 10 positions agree with TRBD2. The V gene end was trimmed by 0 bases and the J gene end by 10 bases; junction bases not matched to a gene: 10. This CDR3 has 16 residues. Germline V gene sequence: CDR1 SGDLS, CDR2 YYNGEE. Written as DNA, the CDR3 is TGTGCCAGCAGCGTAGATGAGCGGGAGGGCCGGGGGGAGCAGTTCTTC. Encoded protein: CASSVDEREGRGEQFF.

This clone occurred once. A clone one base away is much larger, so this may be a read error. The sample carries other DNA sequences with the same CDR3. The CDR3 DNA reads TGTGCCAGCAGTCCCGGGACAGCTAACTATGGCTACACCTTC. It codes for CASSPGTANYGYTF. The gene calls are TRBV6-5 and TRBJ1-2, with TRBD1 identical over 7 bases. The CDR3 consists of 14 residues. The germline V gene encodes CDR1 MNHEY and CDR2 SVGAGI. With 5 bases clipped from V and 0 bases from J, the junction kept 3 bases outside the gene matches.

The J gene is TRBJ2-1, the V gene TRBV18; D may correspond to TRBD1 or TRBD2 (5 bases each). Germline V gene data show CDR1 as KGHSH and CDR2 as LQKENI. V was shortened by 0 bases and J by 7 bases, with 19 bases between the two germline ends. The CDR3 covers 17 residues. CDR3 protein: CASSPPGVYQTGNEQFF. The DNA of the CDR3 is TGTGCCAGCTCACCACCGGGGGTGTATCAAACCGGGAATGAGCAGTTCTTC.

The chain is built from TRBV4-3 and TRBJ1-3; tentatively, D is TRBD1 (5 bases). V lost 2 bases and J 4 bases, leaving 15 bases between the germline ends. Germline V gene data show CDR1 as LGHNA and CDR2 as YSLEER. The length of the CDR3 is 16 residues. DNA of the CDR3: TGCGCCAGCAGCCAAAATTCCAGGGTTGGAGGAAACACCATATATTTT. It translates to CASSQNSRVGGNTIYF.

V gene TRBV7-9 combines with J gene TRBJ2-1; D gene unclear. Germline V gene lookup returns CDR1 SEHNR and CDR2 FQNEAQ (reference sequence). Trimming pared 5 bases from V and 0 bases from J, leaving 5 bases between. The CDR3 consists of 13 residues. The CDR3 protein is CASSRISYNEQFF. CDR3 DNA: TGTGCCAGCAGCCGAATCTCCTACAATGAGCAGTTCTTC.

This clone was detected a few times. CDR3 loop: CATTSTNRGTQYF. As DNA, the CDR3 is TGTGCCACCACCTCAACTAATCGGGGGACCCAGTACTTC. The rearrangement joins TRBV28 to TRBJ2-5, with D perhaps matching TRBD2 (5 bases). Germline CDR1 and CDR2: MDHEN and SYDVKM. The CDR3 loop spans 13 amino acids. Trimming pared 10 bases from V and 7 bases from J, leaving 19 bases between.